A single sample gave rise to the 14 T cell receptor beta chains below, sequenced in a study of metastatic and nonmetastatic thyroid tumors. Not a single patient had been given any form of treatment at any point before undergoing thyroid surgery. Using MiXCR, TCRdb re-called clones from the PCR reads. The sample shows about 25,000 clones, approximately 20% of them seen only once. Sequencing was performed on blood. These receptor sequences come from a male donor with papillary thyroid cancer or a benign thyroid nodule (not recorded which). Some clones in this sample may be carry-over from other donors' samples.

The table lists this clone with many counts. The V and J genes are TRBV29-1 and TRBJ2-7; 8 positions agree with TRBD1. This CDR3 has 14 residues. Germline V lookup: CDR1 SQVTM, CDR2 ANQGSEA. After removal of 6 bases from V and 3 bases from J, the junction contained 10 bases not matched to a gene. In DNA form, the CDR3 reads TGCAGCGTCGTCCAACAGGGGGGAGGCTACGAGCAGTACTTC. Translation: CSVVQQGGGYEQYF.

The sample holds many counts of this clone. J is TRBJ1-2 and V is TRBV5-1, with 8 bases aligning to TRBD1. Looked up from germline, CDR1 is SGHRS and CDR2 is YFSETQ. CDR3 length: 12 residues. V trimming: 5 bases; J trimming: 6 bases; junction bases outside the gene matches: 3. CDR3: CASRMTGDGYTF. The CDR3 DNA reads as TGCGCCAGCAGGATGACAGGGGATGGCTACACCTTC.

The CDR3 here is CASSVTGTGTGELFF. The CDR3 region has the DNA TGTGCCAGCAGCGTGACAGGGACGGGCACCGGGGAGCTGTTTTTT. The rearrangement uses TRBV25-1 and TRBJ2-2; 7 bases line up with TRBD1. The V gene end was trimmed by 6 bases and the J gene end by 4 bases; junction bases not matched to a gene: 8. The CDR3 length is 15 residues. Germline V CDR1 and CDR2: MGHDK, SYGVNS.

The chain is built from TRBV6-2 or TRBV6-3 and TRBJ2-3, with 8 bases fitting TRBD1. V trimming: 7 bases; J trimming: 9 bases; junction bases outside the gene matches: 9. The CDR3 is 13 amino acids. Per the germline V gene, CDR1 is MNHEY and CDR2 is SVGEGT. CDR3 protein: CASKGRGQGTQYF. In nucleotides, the CDR3 is TGTGCCAGCAAGGGCAGGGGGCAGGGGACGCAGTATTTT.

This clone has only one observation. The rearrangement joins TRBV20-1 to TRBJ1-6, with D perhaps matching TRBD1 (6 bases). Germline lookup yields CDR1 DFQATT and CDR2 SNEGSKA (reference sequence). This CDR3 contains 15 residues. The V end lost 0 bases, the J end lost 7 bases, and 13 bases lay between the germline ends. DNA for the CDR3: TGCAGTGCTAGAGAAATAGACAGGCAGAATTCACCCCTCCACTTT. Its protein product is CSAREIDRQNSPLHF.

This clone was detected many times. The chain has TRBV3-1 and TRBJ1-3, with D tentatively TRBD1 (6 bases). The ends were cut back, 1 base at V and 2 bases at J, with 9 bases in the middle. This CDR3 has 15 amino acids. Germline V gene lookup returns CDR1 LGHDT and CDR2 YNNKEL (reference sequence). The CDR3: CASSQAAGAGNTIYF. The CDR3 nucleotides read TGTGCCAGCAGCCAAGCTGCAGGGGCTGGAAACACCATATATTTT.

V usage is TRBV18 and J usage is TRBJ2-1, with D possibly being TRBD1 (6 bases). V lost 4 bases and J 4 bases, leaving 14 bases between the germline ends. This CDR3 is built from 15 residues. The germline V gene encodes CDR1 KGHSH and CDR2 LQKENI. CDR3 region: CASSLTSDRYNEQFF. DNA of the CDR3: TGTGCCAGCTCACTTACATCCGACAGGTACAATGAGCAGTTCTTC.

Ten or more counts support this clone. This chain joins TRBV20-1 and TRBJ2-3; a possible D gene is TRBD1 (5 bases). This CDR3 has 12 residues. Germline CDR1 and CDR2: DFQATT and SNEGSKA (reference sequence). Trimming stripped 8 bases from V and 1 base from J, with 10 bases between. CDR3 bases: TGCAGTCCTTCACAGGGCACAGATACGCAGTATTTT. This gives the protein CSPSQGTDTQYF.

This clone was seen repeatedly, ten times or more. Distinct nucleotide sequences in the sample also encode this CDR3. J is TRBJ1-6 and V is TRBV10-2, with a weak D call TRBD1 (5 bases). The ends were cut back, 3 bases at V and 9 bases at J, with 18 bases in the middle. The germline CDR1 and CDR2 sequences are WSHSY and SAAADI. CDR3 size: 16 residues. This CDR3 is CASSDPDSYFISPLHF. The DNA of the CDR3 is TGCGCCAGCAGTGATCCCGACAGTTATTTCATTTCACCCCTCCACTTT.

By share, this clone counts as medium-sized. The V call is TRBV2, the J call TRBJ1-3; 7 bases map to TRBD1. The V segment lost 5 bases and the J segment 0 bases; nucleotides outside the gene matches: 1. The CDR3 consists of 14 residues. Germline values: CDR1 SNHLY, CDR2 FYNNEI. The CDR3 bases are TGTGCCAGCAGTCGGGACAGCTCTGGAAACACCATATATTTT. This sequence encodes CASSRDSSGNTIYF. Complete variable domain (other parts from reference TRBV2 and TRBJ1-3): EPEVTQTPSHQVTQMGQEVILRCVPISNHLYFYWYRQILGQKVEFLVSFYNNEISEKSEIFDDQFSVERPDGSNFTLKIRSTKLEDSAMYFCASSRDSSGNTIYFGEGSWLTVV.

This clone was recorded a few times. V gene TRBV20-1 combines with J gene TRBJ2-1, with unresolved D. In germline, CDR1 is DFQATT, CDR2 SNEGSKA (reference sequence). This CDR3 has 16 residues. The germline V and J ends were trimmed by 4 bases and 2 bases, with 18 bases remaining between them. The CDR3 DNA reads as TGCAGTGCTATAGGACGAGCTGGAGAGGCCTACAATGAGCAGTTCTTC. Translated, it gives CSAIGRAGEAYNEQFF.

This clone appeared many times. V is TRBV30 and J is TRBJ1-4, with TRBD1 identical over 9 bases. Germline V lookup: CDR1 GTSNPN, CDR2 SVGIG (reference sequence). The CDR3 totals 16 residues. V gave up 1 base and J gave up 5 bases; unmatched junction bases: 8. The CDR3 here is CAWSANHRGQNEKLFF. Written as DNA, the CDR3 is TGTGCCTGGAGTGCCAACCACAGGGGGCAAAATGAAAAACTGTTTTTT. Complete variable domain (other parts from reference TRBV30 and TRBJ1-4): SQTIHQWPATLVQPVGSPLSLECTVEGTSNPNLYWYRQAAGRGLQLLFYSVGIGQISSEVPQNLSASRPQDRQFILSSKKLLLSDSGFYLCAWSANHRGQNEKLFFGSGTQLSVL.

This clone was observed a few times. The V gene is TRBV15, the J gene TRBJ2-7, with D perhaps matching TRBD2 (7 bases). The germline V gene has CDR1 LNHNV and CDR2 YYDKDF (reference sequence). This CDR3 has 14 amino acids. Between the trimmed V and J ends, which lost 5 bases and 5 bases, there was a span of 16 bases. Here the CDR3 reads CATSPRGAGDEQYF. The CDR3 bases are TGTGCCACCAGCCCCCGGGGGGCAGGGGACGAGCAGTACTTC.

In its sample, this clone was seen many times. The chain uses TRBV13 and TRBJ2-3, with 8 bases fitting TRBD2. The V gene's germline CDR1 is PRHDT and CDR2 FYEKMQ (reference sequence). Losses at the gene ends were 3 bases for V and 4 bases for J; bases not matched to a gene: 12. The CDR3 has 17 amino acids. In DNA form, the CDR3 reads TGTGCCAGCAGCTTGCCTCTCGGAGCGGGAGCCTCAGATACGCAGTATTTT. Amino acids: CASSLPLGAGASDTQYF.